This T cell receptor (beta chain) was observed in a study of lymphopenia after photon versus proton radiotherapy. Produced via immunoSEQ multiplex PCR; TCRdb's table is partial and in-frame only. The table includes some 27,000 clones, about 87% detected once. A remark on this clone: As yet, its antigen is unknown.

V lost 5 bases to trimming and J lost 4 bases; unmatched junction nucleotides: 11. This CDR3 is built from 15 residues. Per germline, CDR1 WNHNN and CDR2 SYGVQD (reference sequence). Study-wide results and caveats: Photon-treated patients lost naive T cells and TCR diversity; proton-treated stayed stable. After the lymphocyte nadir, photon-treated repertoires showed oligoclonal expansion, especially of CD8+ Temra cells.

The chain employs TRBV10-1 and TRBJ2-7, with 7 bases aligning to TRBD2. The sequences come from peripheral blood, collected from a patient treated with photon-based radiotherapy. The receptor comes from a man aged 50 to 60 with gastric cancer. CDR3 DNA sequence: TGCGCCAGCAGTCTCGAGGGGCCGGGAGGATACGAGCAGTACTTC. It is translated as CASSLEGPGGYEQYF.